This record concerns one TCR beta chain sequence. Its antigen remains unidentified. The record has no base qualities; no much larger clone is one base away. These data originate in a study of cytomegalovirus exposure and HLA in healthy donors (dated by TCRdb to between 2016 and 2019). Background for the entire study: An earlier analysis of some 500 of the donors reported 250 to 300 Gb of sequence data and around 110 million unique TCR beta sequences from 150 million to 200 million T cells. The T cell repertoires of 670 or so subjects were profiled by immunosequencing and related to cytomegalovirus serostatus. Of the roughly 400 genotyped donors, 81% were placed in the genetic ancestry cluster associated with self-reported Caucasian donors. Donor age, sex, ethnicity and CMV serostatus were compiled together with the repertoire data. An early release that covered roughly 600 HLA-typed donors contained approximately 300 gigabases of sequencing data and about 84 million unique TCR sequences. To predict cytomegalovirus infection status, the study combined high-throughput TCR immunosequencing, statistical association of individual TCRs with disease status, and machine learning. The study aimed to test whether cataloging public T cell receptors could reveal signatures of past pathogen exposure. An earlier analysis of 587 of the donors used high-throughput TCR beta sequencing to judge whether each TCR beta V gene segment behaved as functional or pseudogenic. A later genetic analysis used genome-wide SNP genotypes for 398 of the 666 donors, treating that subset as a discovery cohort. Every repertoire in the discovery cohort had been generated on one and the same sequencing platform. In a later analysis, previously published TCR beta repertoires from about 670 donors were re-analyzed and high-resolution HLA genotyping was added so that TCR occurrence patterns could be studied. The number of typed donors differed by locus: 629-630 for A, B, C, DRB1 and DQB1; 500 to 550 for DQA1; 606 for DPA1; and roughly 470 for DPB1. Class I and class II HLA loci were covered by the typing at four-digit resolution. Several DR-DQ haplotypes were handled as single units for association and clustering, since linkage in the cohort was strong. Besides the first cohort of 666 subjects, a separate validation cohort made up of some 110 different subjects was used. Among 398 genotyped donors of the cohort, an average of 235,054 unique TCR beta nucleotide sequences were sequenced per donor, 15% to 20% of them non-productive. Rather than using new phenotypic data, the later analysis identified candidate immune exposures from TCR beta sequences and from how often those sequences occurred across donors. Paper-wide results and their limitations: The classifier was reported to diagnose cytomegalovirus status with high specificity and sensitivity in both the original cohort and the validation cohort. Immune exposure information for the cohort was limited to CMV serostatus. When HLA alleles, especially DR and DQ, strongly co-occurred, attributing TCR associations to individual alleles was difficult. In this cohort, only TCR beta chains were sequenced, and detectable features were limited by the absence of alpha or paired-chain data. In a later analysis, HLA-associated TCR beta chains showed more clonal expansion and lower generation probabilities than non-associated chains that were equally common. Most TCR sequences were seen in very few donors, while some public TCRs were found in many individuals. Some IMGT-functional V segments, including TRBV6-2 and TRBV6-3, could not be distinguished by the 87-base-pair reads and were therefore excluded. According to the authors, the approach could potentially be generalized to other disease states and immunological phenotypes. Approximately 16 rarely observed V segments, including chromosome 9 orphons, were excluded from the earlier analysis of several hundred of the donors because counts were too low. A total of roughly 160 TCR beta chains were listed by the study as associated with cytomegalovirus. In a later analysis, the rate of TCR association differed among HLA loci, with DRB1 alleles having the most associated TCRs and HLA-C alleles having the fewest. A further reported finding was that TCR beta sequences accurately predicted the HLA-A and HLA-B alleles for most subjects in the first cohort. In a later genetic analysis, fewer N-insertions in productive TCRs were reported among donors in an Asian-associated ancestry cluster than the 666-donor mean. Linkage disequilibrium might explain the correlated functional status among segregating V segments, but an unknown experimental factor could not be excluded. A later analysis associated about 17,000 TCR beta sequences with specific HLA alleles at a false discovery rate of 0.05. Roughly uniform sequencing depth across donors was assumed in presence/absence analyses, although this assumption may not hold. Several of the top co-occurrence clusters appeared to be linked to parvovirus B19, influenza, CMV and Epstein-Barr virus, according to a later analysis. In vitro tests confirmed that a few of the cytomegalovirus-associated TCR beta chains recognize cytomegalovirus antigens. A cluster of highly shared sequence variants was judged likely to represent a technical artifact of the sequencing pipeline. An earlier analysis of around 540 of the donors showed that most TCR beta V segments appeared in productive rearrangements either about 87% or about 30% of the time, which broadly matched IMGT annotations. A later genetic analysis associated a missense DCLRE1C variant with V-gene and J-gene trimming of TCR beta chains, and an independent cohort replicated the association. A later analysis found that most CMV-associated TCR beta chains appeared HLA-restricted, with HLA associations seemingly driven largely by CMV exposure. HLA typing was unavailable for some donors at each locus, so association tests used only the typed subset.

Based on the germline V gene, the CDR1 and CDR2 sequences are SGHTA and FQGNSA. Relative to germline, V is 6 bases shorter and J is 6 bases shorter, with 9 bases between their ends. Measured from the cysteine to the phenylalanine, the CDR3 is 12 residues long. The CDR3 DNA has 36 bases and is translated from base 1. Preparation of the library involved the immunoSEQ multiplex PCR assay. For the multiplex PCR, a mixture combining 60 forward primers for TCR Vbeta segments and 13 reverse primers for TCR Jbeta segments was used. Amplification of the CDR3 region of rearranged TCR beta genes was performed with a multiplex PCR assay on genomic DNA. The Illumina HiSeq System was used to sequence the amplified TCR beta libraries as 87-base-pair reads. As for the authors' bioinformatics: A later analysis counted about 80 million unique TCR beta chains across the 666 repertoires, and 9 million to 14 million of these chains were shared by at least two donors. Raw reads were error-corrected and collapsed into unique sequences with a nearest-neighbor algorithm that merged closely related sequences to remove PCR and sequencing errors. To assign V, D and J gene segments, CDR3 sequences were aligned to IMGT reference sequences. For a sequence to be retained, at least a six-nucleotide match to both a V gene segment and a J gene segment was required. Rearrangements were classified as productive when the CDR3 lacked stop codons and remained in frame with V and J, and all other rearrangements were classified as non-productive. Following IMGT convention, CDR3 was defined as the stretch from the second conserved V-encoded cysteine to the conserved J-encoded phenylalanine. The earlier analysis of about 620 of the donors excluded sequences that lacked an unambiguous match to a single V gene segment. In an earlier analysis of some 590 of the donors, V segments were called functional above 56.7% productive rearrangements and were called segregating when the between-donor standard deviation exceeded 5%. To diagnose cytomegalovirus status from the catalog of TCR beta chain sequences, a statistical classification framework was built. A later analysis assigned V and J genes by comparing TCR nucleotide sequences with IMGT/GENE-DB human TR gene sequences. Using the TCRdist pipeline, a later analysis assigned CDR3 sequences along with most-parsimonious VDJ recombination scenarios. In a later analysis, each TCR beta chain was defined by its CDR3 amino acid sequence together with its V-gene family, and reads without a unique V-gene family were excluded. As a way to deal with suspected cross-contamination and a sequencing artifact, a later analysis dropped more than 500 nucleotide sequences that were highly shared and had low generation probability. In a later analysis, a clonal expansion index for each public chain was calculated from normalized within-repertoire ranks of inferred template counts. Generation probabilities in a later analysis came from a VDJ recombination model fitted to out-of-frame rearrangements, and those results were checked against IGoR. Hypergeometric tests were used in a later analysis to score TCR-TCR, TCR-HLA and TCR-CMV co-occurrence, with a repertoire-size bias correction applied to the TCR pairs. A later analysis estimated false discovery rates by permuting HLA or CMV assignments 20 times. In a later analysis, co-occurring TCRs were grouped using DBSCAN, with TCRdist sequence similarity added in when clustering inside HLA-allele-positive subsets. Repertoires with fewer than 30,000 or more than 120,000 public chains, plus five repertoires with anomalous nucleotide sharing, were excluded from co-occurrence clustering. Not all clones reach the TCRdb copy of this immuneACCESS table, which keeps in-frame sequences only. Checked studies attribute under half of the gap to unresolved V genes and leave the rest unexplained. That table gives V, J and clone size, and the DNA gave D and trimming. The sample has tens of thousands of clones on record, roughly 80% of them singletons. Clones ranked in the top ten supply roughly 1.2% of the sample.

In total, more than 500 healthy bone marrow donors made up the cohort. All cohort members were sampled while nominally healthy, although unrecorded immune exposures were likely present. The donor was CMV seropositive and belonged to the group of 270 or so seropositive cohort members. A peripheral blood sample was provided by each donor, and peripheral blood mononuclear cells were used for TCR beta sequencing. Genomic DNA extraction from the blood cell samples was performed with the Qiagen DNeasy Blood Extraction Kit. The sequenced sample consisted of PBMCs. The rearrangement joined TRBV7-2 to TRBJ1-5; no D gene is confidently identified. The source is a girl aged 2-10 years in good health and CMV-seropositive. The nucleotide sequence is TGTGCCAGCAGAGCCCCCGGTCAGCCCCAGCATTTT. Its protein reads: CASRAPGQPQHF.